These T cell receptor beta chains were read from a single sample in a study of cytomegalovirus exposure and HLA in healthy donors. The method was immunoSEQ multiplex PCR; TCRdb's version includes in-frame clones alone and lacks a portion of them. Seen here are more than 200,000 clones, roughly 68% observed once, and the top ten hold about 3%. The source material was PBMCs. Every receptor here comes from a man aged 35 to 55 in good health and CMV-seropositive. Each CDR3 is given with its conserved first and last residue. A D gene is named only where the DNA matches it firmly. Not every row has a clone size; where given, it reads once, few, many or a size class.

TRBJ1-1 . TRBV4-2 . TGTGCCAGCAGCCAAGCCCGGACAGCTATGAACACTGAAGCTTTCTTT CASSQARTAMNTEAFF
TRBJ2-7 few TRBV25-1 TRBD1 TGTGCCAGCGGGGACGAGACAGGGGGCAACGAGCAGTACTTC CASGDETGGNEQYF
TRBJ2-7 few TRBV18 TRBD1 TGTGCCAGCTCACCATCCGTGGACAGGGGATCGGGAGAGCAGTACTTC CASSPSVDRGSGEQYF
TRBJ1-2 . TRBV27 . TGTGCCAGCAGTTTAGTCGCCTACGGGGGCTACACCTTC CASSLVAYGGYTF
TRBJ1-6 . TRBV14 TRBD1 TGTGCCAGCAGCCGCGGGACAGATAATTCACCCCTCCACTTT CASSRGTDNSPLHF
TRBJ2-6 . TRBV7-3 . TGTGCCAGCAGTCCTACAGGGAACCCCGGGGCCAACGTCCTGACTTTC CASSPTGNPGANVLTF
TRBJ1-1 once TRBV18 . TGTGCCAGCTCACCACCCGGGCGGGACACTGAAGCTTTCTTT CASSPPGRDTEAFF
TRBJ1-1 . TRBV4-1 . TGCGCCAGCAGCCAAGGGGTAGGGGCTGAAGCTTTCTTT CASSQGVGAEAFF
TRBJ2-1 . TRBV4-2 TRBD1 TGTGCCAGCAGCCCCGGGACAGCCGAGCAATTCTTC CASSPGTAEQFF
TRBJ2-7 . TRBV7-2 . TGTGCCAGCAGCCTATCAGGGTCCTACGAGCAGTACTTC CASSLSGSYEQYF
TRBJ2-7 . TRBV6-4 TRBD2 TGTGCCAGCGGGGAGGTGAGCGGGGGGGGCAGATGTAGCTCCTACGAGCAGTACTTC CASGEVSGGGRCSSYEQYF
TRBJ2-3 . TRBV9 TRBD1 TGTGCCAGCAGCGTTCGACAGGGGAGATCAGATACGCAGTATTTT CASSVRQGRSDTQYF
TRBJ1-3 . TRBV7-9 TRBD1 TGTTCCAGCAGCTTAGAGGAGGACAGGGGGATTTACTCTGGAAACACCATATATTTT CSSSLEEDRGIYSGNTIYF
TRBJ1-1 . TRBV11-2 . TGTGCCAGCAGCTTAGAGTCCCCAGGGTACACTGAAGCTTTCTTT CASSLESPGYTEAFF
TRBJ2-2 once TRBV6-5 . TGTGCCAGCAGTTACGGAGAGCCCGGGGAGCTGTTTTTT CASSYGEPGELFF
TRBJ1-5 . TRBV19 TRBD1 TGTGCCAGTAGGTCCGGGACAGGGGGCTATAGCAATCAGCCCCAGCATTTT CASRSGTGGYSNQPQHF
TRBJ2-1 . TRBV11-3 TRBD1 TGTGCCAGCCAGGGACAGGGGAATGAGCAGTTCTTC CASQGQGNEQFF
TRBJ2-1 once TRBV4-1 . TGCGCCAGCAGCCAAGATCCGGGGGGCGGCAATGAGCAGTTCTTC CASSQDPGGGNEQFF
TRBJ2-7 . TRBV5-1 TRBD1 TGCGCCAGCAGCTTGCCATTACAGGGGGCTGACGAGCAGTACTTC CASSLPLQGADEQYF
TRBJ1-1 . TRBV6-4 . TGTGCCAGCAGTGACTGGAGTTTGGGCACTGAAGCTTTCTTT CASSDWSLGTEAFF